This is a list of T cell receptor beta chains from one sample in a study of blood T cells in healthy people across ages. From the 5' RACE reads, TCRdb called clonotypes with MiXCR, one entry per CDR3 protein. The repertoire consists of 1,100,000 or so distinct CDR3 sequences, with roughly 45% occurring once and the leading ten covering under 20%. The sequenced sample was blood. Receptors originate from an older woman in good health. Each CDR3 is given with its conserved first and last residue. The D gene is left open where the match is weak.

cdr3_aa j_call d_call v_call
CASSQDLLETQYF TRBJ2-5 NA TRBV14
CSVEAGERRNEQYF NA NA TRBV29-1
CSAVAEVKPYEQYF TRBJ2-7 NA TRBV20-1
CSGAAGLHSEQFF TRBJ2-1 NA TRBV29-1
CASTREGPYYGCTF TRBJ1-2 NA TRBV6-1
CSAVGTRLETGYTF TRBJ1-2 NA TRBV20-1
CASSEHLRGTLSYEQYF TRBJ2-7 NA TRBV5-6
CASSRSGSESYEQYF TRBJ2-7 TRBD2 TRBV9
CANREAGRNEQFF TRBJ2-1 TRBD2 TRBV28
CASSPRGQGFGEQFF TRBJ2-1 TRBD1 TRBV28
CASSKRQGIAHNSPLHF TRBJ1-6 NA TRBV21-1
CASGGPSYEQYF TRBJ2-7 NA TRBV2
CASSTTANYGYTF TRBJ1-2 NA TRBV5-1
CASSLTGNEKLFF TRBJ1-4 NA TRBV7-3
CASSSDGGSTDTQYF TRBJ2-3 TRBD2 TRBV12-3/TRBV12-4
CASSYLSPNLAKNIQYF TRBJ2-4 NA TRBV6-6
CAWSVPGYTEAFF TRBJ1-1 NA TRBV30
CASSLAKNEQYF TRBJ2-5 NA TRBV5-1
CSAPDRVMNTEAFF TRBJ1-1 TRBD1 TRBV20-1
CASSELQGPRETQYF TRBJ2-5 TRBD1 TRBV10-1
CASSQSRGSLSYNEQFF TRBJ2-1 TRBD2 TRBV3-1
CASSQDRGWADTQYF TRBJ2-3 NA TRBV14
CASREEARGDQPQHF TRBJ1-5 NA TRBV6-1
CASSTQGKAFYEQYF TRBJ2-7 NA TRBV27
CATTVFGGRYNEQFF TRBJ2-1 NA TRBV24-1
CSVDNWRTGASSGANVLTF TRBJ2-6 TRBD1 TRBV29-1
CASRVQGSNQPQHF TRBJ1-5 NA TRBV28
CATSRGRGSTDTQYF TRBJ2-3 NA TRBV15
CASSSKKGWSGANVLTF TRBJ2-6 NA TRBV11-2
CASSVEPAPVYEQFF TRBJ2-1 NA TRBV9
CASSFRPYTYNEQFF TRBJ2-1 NA TRBV27
CSAASLQNEAFF TRBJ1-1 NA TRBV29-1
CASSLDGDYYEQYF TRBJ2-7 TRBD2 TRBV11-2
CSAMGLEQFF TRBJ2-1 NA TRBV20-1
CASRQGARETQYF TRBJ2-5 TRBD1 TRBV25-1
CASSPDRGPTYEQYF TRBJ2-7 TRBD1 TRBV6-2/TRBV6-3
CASSLWAGGINEQFF TRBJ2-1 TRBD2 TRBV27
CATSFRGLPGDTQYF TRBJ2-3 NA TRBV15
CASSLLGVEQYF TRBJ2-7 NA TRBV7-2
CASSTYRTTSGAYNEQFF TRBJ2-1 TRBD2 TRBV19
CASSQDTVQHPGVYEQYF TRBJ2-7 NA TRBV7-9
CAISPGESSHNEQFF TRBJ2-1 NA TRBV27